The following is a T cell receptor beta chain sequence with its context. These data belong to a study of blood T cell repertoires in COVID-19. As for the study in general: Sources were T cells, B-cell-depleted T cells, or PBMCs; the material itself was cDNA or gDNA.

Sequencing was performed with immunoSEQ multiplex PCR; in TCRdb, only in-frame clones are kept and a portion is missing. This sample has fewer than 350,000 clones, with approximately 92% found just once. The V and J ends lost 6 bases and 7 bases, in that order; junction bases with no gene match: 0. From germline, CDR1 is ENHRY and CDR2 SYGVKD. This CDR3 has 11 amino acids. This chain uses TRBV10-3 with TRBJ2-7; TRBD1 matches at 10 bases. Sequenced material: peripheral blood. This TCR was sampled from a woman between 25 and 40 years old with COVID-19, enrolled during active disease. CDR3 sequence reads: CAIRGQGEQYF. In DNA, the CDR3 is TGTGCCATCAGGGGACAGGGGGAGCAGTACTTC.